These 5 T cell receptor beta chains were sequenced from one sample in a study of PD-1 blockade in classical Hodgkin lymphoma. Brentuximab vedotin exposure varied, and every patient relapsed after autologous stem cell transplantation. The method was immunoSEQ multiplex PCR; TCRdb's version includes in-frame clones alone and lacks a portion of them. Here the sample spans about 58,000 clones, approximately 90% being singletons. The sequencing used peripheral blood mononuclear cells (PBMCs), collected before the second cycle of nivolumab. These receptors were taken from a human donor with classical Hodgkin lymphoma.

The V gene is TRBV19, the J gene TRBJ2-3, with 7 positions matching TRBD2. Germline CDR1 is LNHDA and CDR2 is SQIVND (reference sequence). Trimming at V came to 4 bases and at J to 0 bases, leaving 1 base not matched to a gene. The CDR3 consists of 14 residues. The CDR3 is CASSRLASTDTQYF. In DNA form, the CDR3 reads TGTGCCAGTAGTAGACTAGCTAGCACAGATACGCAGTATTTT.

This clone has only a few counts. The chain is built from TRBV6-1 and TRBJ2-2; weak D call: TRBD1 (6 bases). The germline V gene has CDR1 MNHNS and CDR2 SASEGT. The CDR3 totals 15 residues. Trimming pared 2 bases from V and 1 base from J, leaving 8 bases between. In nucleotides, the CDR3 is TGTGCCAGCAGTGAAACCAGGGGGAACACCGGGGAGCTGTTTTTT. It translates to CASSETRGNTGELFF.

This chain uses TRBV27 with TRBJ2-1; 14 nucleotides align to TRBD2. V shed 2 bases and J 9 bases; nucleotides not matched to a gene: 9. CDR1 is MNHEY and CDR2 is SMNVEV in the germline V gene (reference sequence). The length of the CDR3 is 17 residues. The CDR3 reads CASSLNRGLAGVREQFF. CDR3 in DNA: TGTGCCAGCAGTTTAAACCGGGGACTAGCGGGAGTACGTGAGCAGTTCTTC.

The V and J genes are TRBV7-2 and TRBJ1-2, with D unresolved. V lost 0 bases and J 3 bases, leaving 17 bases between the germline ends. Per germline, CDR1 SGHTA and CDR2 FQGNSA. The CDR3 contains 17 residues. CDR3 DNA: TGTGCCAGCAGCTTAGCCCGATTCGAGGCCGGTGACTATGGCTACACCTTC. This translates into CASSLARFEAGDYGYTF.

The V gene is TRBV7-6, the J gene TRBJ1-5, with 8 nucleotides matching TRBD1. CDR3 size: 15 residues. V was pared by 5 bases and J by 4 bases, with 7 bases of the junction left unmatched. Per germline, CDR1 SGHVS and CDR2 FNYEAQ. The CDR3: CASSLGQGLNQPQHF. As DNA, the CDR3 is TGTGCCAGCAGCCTAGGACAGGGCTTAAATCAGCCCCAGCATTTT.